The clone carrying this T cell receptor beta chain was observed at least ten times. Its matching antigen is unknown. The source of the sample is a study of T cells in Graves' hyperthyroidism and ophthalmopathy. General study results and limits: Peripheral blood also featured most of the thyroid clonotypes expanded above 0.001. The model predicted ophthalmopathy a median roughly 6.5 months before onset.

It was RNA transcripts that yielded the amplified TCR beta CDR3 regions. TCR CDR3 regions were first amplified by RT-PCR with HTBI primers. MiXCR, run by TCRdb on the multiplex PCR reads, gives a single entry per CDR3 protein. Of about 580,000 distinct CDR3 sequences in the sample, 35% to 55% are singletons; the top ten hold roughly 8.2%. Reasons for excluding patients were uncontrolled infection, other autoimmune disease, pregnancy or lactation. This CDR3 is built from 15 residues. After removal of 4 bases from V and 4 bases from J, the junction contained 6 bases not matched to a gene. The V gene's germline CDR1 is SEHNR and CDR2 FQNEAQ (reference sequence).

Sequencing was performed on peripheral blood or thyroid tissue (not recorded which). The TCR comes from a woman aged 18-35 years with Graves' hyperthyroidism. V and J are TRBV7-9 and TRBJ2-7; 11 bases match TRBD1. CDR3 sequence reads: CASSYAGQGEYEQYF. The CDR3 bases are TGTGCCAGCAGCTACGCGGGACAGGGGGAATACGAGCAGTACTTC.